One sample yielded the 24 T cell receptor beta chains listed below, sequenced in a study of blood T cell repertoires in COVID-19. The protocol was immunoSEQ multiplex PCR, while the TCRdb copy is restricted to in-frame clones and leaves out a portion. The sample contains about 80,000 clones, approximately 76% of which appear only once. Sequenced sample: peripheral blood. The receptor set was obtained from a man in his 70s with active or convalescent COVID-19.

In this sample, this clone turned up a few times. The rearrangement uses TRBV28 and TRBJ1-5; TRBD1 aligns across 8 bases. Germline values: CDR1 MDHEN, CDR2 SYDVKM. Trimming cost V 5 bases and J 5 bases; bases outside gene matches: 5. There are 14 residues in the CDR3. The CDR3 coding sequence is TGTGCCAGCAGTCAACAGGGGGGACATCAGCCCCAGCATTTT. Translated, it gives CASSQQGGHQPQHF.

V and J are TRBV5-1 and TRBJ2-3; 8 bases fit TRBD2. CDR1 SGHRS and CDR2 YFSETQ come from the germline V gene. V was clipped by 1 base and J by 3 bases; unmatched bases: 4. The CDR3 is 15 amino acids. CDR3 region: CASSLRGGSTDTQYF. The CDR3 DNA reads as TGCGCCAGCAGCTTGCGGGGGGGTTCGACAGATACGCAGTATTTT.

In this sample, this clone turned up once. V usage is TRBV11-3 and J usage is TRBJ2-5; D is uncertain. This CDR3 is built from 13 residues. V lost 2 bases and J 7 bases, leaving 11 bases between the germline ends. Germline CDR1 reads SGHNT; CDR2 reads YENEEA. Here the CDR3 DNA reads TGTGCCAGCAGCTTATCCTTAGGAGTGACCCAGTACTTC. It specifies CASSLSLGVTQYF.

J is TRBJ1-1 and V is TRBV30; no firm D call. V lost 2 bases and J lost 11, with 18 bases in between. The CDR3 has 13 residues. CDR1 is GTSNPN, CDR2 SVGIG, per germline (reference sequence). The CDR3 here is CAWSFGVGGHAFF. The CDR3 DNA is TGTGCCTGGAGTTTTGGGGTCGGAGGGCATGCTTTCTTT.

This clone has a count of ten or more. This chain joins TRBV2 and TRBJ2-1; TRBD2 might be the D (6 bases). Germline lookup yields CDR1 SNHLY and CDR2 FYNNEI. The CDR3 totals 12 residues. The V end lost 9 bases, the J end lost 0 bases, and 6 bases lay between the germline ends. DNA of the CDR3: TGTGCCAGTAGCGGCTCCTACAATGAGCAGTTCTTC. As protein: CASSGSYNEQFF.

The chain uses TRBV5-1 and TRBJ2-3; 8 bases are a match to TRBD2. Germline lookup yields CDR1 SGHRS and CDR2 YFSETQ. Losses at the gene ends were 0 bases for V and 4 bases for J; bases not matched to a gene: 7. The CDR3 has 16 amino acids. The CDR3 nucleotides are TGCGCCAGCAGCTTGGTCCCGGGACTAGTCTCAGATACGCAGTATTTT. It is translated as CASSLVPGLVSDTQYF.

The rearrangement joins TRBV3-1 (or the pseudogene TRBV3-2) to TRBJ1-6; the D is unclear. CDR1 LGHDT and CDR2 YNNKEL come from the germline V gene (reference sequence). Trimming stripped 4 bases from V and 9 bases from J, with 7 bases between. The CDR3 is made up of 12 amino acids. Here the CDR3 DNA reads TGTGCCAGCAGCCTTAACTTTTCACCCCTCCACTTT. The encoded protein is CASSLNFSPLHF.

The rearrangement uses TRBV18 and TRBJ2-3; 14 nucleotides align to TRBD2. Trimming at V came to 4 bases and at J to 0 bases, leaving 9 bases not matched to a gene. The V gene's germline CDR1 is KGHSH and CDR2 LQKENI. This CDR3 comprises 19 residues. DNA of the CDR3: TGTGCCAGCTCACGAGGGACTAGCGGGGGAGCTCGTAGCACAGATACGCAGTATTTT. Amino acids: CASSRGTSGGARSTDTQYF.

This clone was recorded once. This chain uses TRBV25-1 with TRBJ2-7; 9 bases align to TRBD1. J gave up 6 bases and V 8 bases, and 8 bases lay outside the gene matches. Germline V gives CDR1 MGHDK, CDR2 SYGVNS. CDR3 size: 13 residues. CDR3 amino acids: CASRRDRESEQYF. The CDR3 DNA sequence: TGTGCCAGCCGCCGGGACAGGGAATCCGAGCAGTACTTC.

The CDR3 is CASSGTGYSNSPLHF. The CDR3 bases are TGTGCCAGCTCTGGGACAGGGTATAGTAATTCACCCCTCCACTTT. This sequence joins TRBV19 and TRBJ1-6; TRBD1 matches 9 bases. V dropped 9 bases and J dropped 6; count of bases not matched to a gene: 9. The length of the CDR3 is 15 residues. Germline V lookup: CDR1 LNHDA, CDR2 SQIVND (reference sequence).

The rearrangement joins TRBV28 to TRBJ2-7, with 11 bases matching TRBD2. Germline CDR1 MDHEN, CDR2 SYDVKM. The trim removed 6 bases at V and 7 bases at J, leaving 8 bases unmatched. The CDR3 consists of 14 residues. The CDR3 sequence: CASSLSGGAEEQYF. CDR3 bases: TGTGCCAGCAGCCTTAGCGGGGGGGCTGAGGAGCAGTACTTC. The full variable domain, completed using reference TRBV28 and TRBJ2-7, is DVKVTQSSRYLVKRTGEKVFLECVQDMDHENMFWYRQDPGLGLRLIYFSYDVKMKEKGDIPEGYSVSREKKERFSLILESASTNQTSMYLCASSLSGGAEEQYFGPGTRLTVT.

The chain links TRBV27 to TRBJ2-7; a possible D gene is TRBD1 (5 bases). Between the trimmed V and J ends, which lost 6 bases and 4 bases, there was a span of 16 bases. The CDR3 is 14 amino acids. CDR1 is MNHEY and CDR2 is SMNVEV in the germline V gene (reference sequence). In DNA, the CDR3 is TGTGCCAGCAGGAGAGGCAGGGTTGGGTACGAGCAGTACTTC. Its protein product is CASRRGRVGYEQYF.

V gene TRBV6-1 combines with J gene TRBJ2-1; TRBD2 agrees at 8 bases. V trimming: 3 bases; J trimming: 5 bases; junction bases outside the gene matches: 6. Looked up from germline, CDR1 is MNHNS and CDR2 is SASEGT. The CDR3 is 15 residues long. CDR3 DNA sequence: TGTGCCAGCAGTGAGGGCGGGGGGCCCAACAATGAGCAGTTCTTC. It yields the protein CASSEGGGPNNEQFF.

V is TRBV30 and J is TRBJ1-1; a possible D gene is TRBD1 (5 bases). Germline V gene data show CDR1 as GTSNPN and CDR2 as SVGIG (reference sequence). The CDR3 totals 13 residues. Between the trimmed V and J ends, which lost 2 bases and 1 base, there was a span of 8 bases. The CDR3, as DNA: TGTGCCTGGAGTTTGACAGCGAACACTGAAGCTTTCTTT. Translated, it gives CAWSLTANTEAFF.

The rearrangement uses TRBV11-3 and TRBJ2-7; D uncertain. Germline-derived CDR1 and CDR2 are SGHNT and YENEEA. The CDR3 runs 13 residues. The germline V and J ends were trimmed by 1 base and 7 bases, with 11 bases remaining between them. As DNA, the CDR3 is TGTGCCAGCAGCTTAGGGAGAGGAAGGGAGCAGTACTTC. Encoded protein: CASSLGRGREQYF.

The chain has TRBV28 and TRBJ1-1; 9 bases align to TRBD1. The germline V gene encodes CDR1 MDHEN and CDR2 SYDVKM. The CDR3 runs 11 residues. Trimming cost V 5 bases and J 9 bases; bases outside gene matches: 1. The CDR3: CASSDRGKAFF. In DNA form, the CDR3 reads TGTGCCAGCAGTGACAGGGGGAAAGCTTTCTTT.

The chain carries TRBV28 and TRBJ2-1; D is possibly TRBD2 (6 bases). Trimming stripped 8 bases from V and 5 bases from J, with 13 bases between. The CDR3 spans 13 residues. Germline V gives CDR1 MDHEN, CDR2 SYDVKM. The CDR3 here is CASAGGRNNEQFF. CDR3 DNA sequence: TGTGCCAGCGCCGGGGGTAGGAACAATGAGCAGTTCTTC.

This chain links TRBV18 with TRBJ2-1, with 13 bases that match TRBD2. There are 15 residues in the CDR3. With V trimmed by 6 bases and J by 7 bases, 6 bases remained unmatched. Per germline, CDR1 KGHSH and CDR2 LQKENI. DNA of the CDR3: TGTGCCAGCTCCCCCGGGACTAGCGGGGCAAATGAGCAGTTCTTC. Amino acids: CASSPGTSGANEQFF.

This clone was detected once. The chain couples TRBV5-4 to TRBJ2-1; 10 bases are a match to TRBD2. Germline CDR1 and CDR2: SGHNT and YYREEE (reference sequence). The CDR3 runs 15 residues. J gave up 8 bases and V 8 bases, and 13 bases lay outside the gene matches. The chain's CDR3 is CASESQAGGLYEQFF. CDR3 nucleotide sequence: TGTGCCAGTGAATCACAAGCGGGGGGGCTCTATGAGCAGTTCTTC. Supplemented by reference TRBV5-4 and TRBJ2-1, the full variable domain reads ETGVTQSPTHLIKTRGQQVTLRCSSQSGHNTVSWYQQALGQGPQFIFQYYREEENGRGNFPPRFSGLQFPNYSSELNVNALELDDSALYLCASESQAGGLYEQFFGPGTRLTVL.

This chain uses TRBV24-1 with TRBJ2-1; D is possibly TRBD2 (5 bases). The CDR3 consists of 15 residues. The germline CDR1 and CDR2 sequences are KGHDR and SFDVKD. Trimming removed 3 bases from V and 12 bases from J, with 20 bases in between. Written as DNA, the CDR3 is TGTGCCACCAGTGATATTTTTCAAGGCTTAGAGGGGCAGTTCTTC. It specifies CATSDIFQGLEGQFF.

The CDR3 spells CATPVGEAYGYTF. The CDR3 bases are TGTGCTACGCCGGTGGGGGAGGCCTATGGCTACACCTTC. The chain recombines TRBV12-3 or TRBV12-4 with TRBJ1-2; tentative D call: TRBD1 (5 bases). This CDR3 is 13 amino acids long.

The V gene is TRBV11-2, the J gene TRBJ1-2; tentative D call: TRBD1 (5 bases). This CDR3 spans 14 amino acids. V was pared by 3 bases and J by 2 bases, with 10 bases between. The germline CDR1 and CDR2 sequences are SGHAT and FQNNGV. CDR3 nucleotides: TGTGCCAGCAGCTTCTCCGGGGGGAACTATGGCTACACCTTC. It translates to CASSFSGGNYGYTF.

The J gene is TRBJ1-3, the V gene TRBV2; D remains ambiguous. The CDR3 is made up of 14 amino acids. Trimming shortened V by 6 bases and J by 0 bases, and 9 bases separated the two germline ends. CDR1 SNHLY and CDR2 FYNNEI come from the germline V gene. In DNA form, the CDR3 reads TGTGCCAGCAGATCAGATGTCTCTGGAAACACCATATATTTT. Amino acid sequence: CASRSDVSGNTIYF.

The J gene is TRBJ2-7, the V gene TRBV28, with 9 positions matching TRBD1. CDR3 length: 15 amino acids. Germline CDR1 is MDHEN and CDR2 is SYDVKM. Trimming removed 4 bases from V and 0 bases from J; junction bases left unmatched: 4. The CDR3 DNA reads as TGTGCCAGCAGTTCCAGACAGGGGGGCTCCTACGAGCAGTACTTC. It yields the protein CASSSRQGGSYEQYF.